Listed below are T cell receptor beta chains from one sample, sequenced in a study of blood T cell repertoires in COVID-19. Produced via immunoSEQ multiplex PCR; TCRdb's table is partial and in-frame only. The data contain some 270,000 clones, approximately 88% of them singletons. The specimen was PBMCs or T cells enriched from blood (not recorded which). These receptors originate from a woman between 35 and 50 years old who had recovered from COVID-19. Both conserved end residues are part of each CDR3. The D gene is left open where the match is weak. Size tells how often a clone was seen (once, few, many) or the class of an expanded clone, and some rows leave it out.

j_gene: TRBJ2-5; abundance: NA; d_gene: NA; v_gene: TRBV7-7; CDR3nt: TGTGCTAGCAGCCCCCGCTGGGCGGGTTCCGACCAAGAGACCCAGTACTTC; CDR3aa: CASSPRWAGSDQETQYF
j_gene: TRBJ1-4; abundance: NA; d_gene: NA; v_gene: TRBV5-1; CDR3nt: TGCGCCAGCAGCTTGACTGCAACTAATGAAAAACTGTTTTTT; CDR3aa: CASSLTATNEKLFF
j_gene: TRBJ1-6; abundance: NA; d_gene: NA; v_gene: TRBV7-9; CDR3nt: TGTGCCAGCAGCCGCCACGACACAGGGCCGAGGGGATCACCCCTCCACTTT; CDR3aa: CASSRHDTGPRGSPLHF
j_gene: TRBJ2-5; abundance: NA; d_gene: TRBD2; v_gene: TRBV11-2; CDR3nt: TGTGCCAGCAGCTTAATGGGGGAGGGGACCCAGTACTTC; CDR3aa: CASSLMGEGTQYF
j_gene: TRBJ2-1; abundance: NA; d_gene: NA; v_gene: TRBV2; CDR3nt: TGTGCCCAGCGGATAACTAGCTATGAGCAGTTCTTC; CDR3aa: CAQRITSYEQFF
j_gene: TRBJ1-1; abundance: NA; d_gene: NA; v_gene: TRBV6-5; CDR3nt: TGTGCCAGCAGTCGTGCCGGGGGGACTGAAGCTTTCTTT; CDR3aa: CASSRAGGTEAFF
j_gene: TRBJ2-3; abundance: NA; d_gene: NA; v_gene: TRBV20-1; CDR3nt: TGCAGTGCTGGCCCTTCAGATACGCAGTATTTT; CDR3aa: CSAGPSDTQYF
j_gene: TRBJ2-7; abundance: NA; d_gene: NA; v_gene: TRBV7-2; CDR3nt: TGTGCCAGCAGCTTAGCCGGGACTGCGACCTACGAGCAGTACTTC; CDR3aa: CASSLAGTATYEQYF
j_gene: TRBJ2-1; abundance: NA; d_gene: TRBD2; v_gene: TRBV19; CDR3nt: TGTGCCAGTAGTCTTAGCGGGACCTACAATGAGCAGTTCTTC; CDR3aa: CASSLSGTYNEQFF
j_gene: TRBJ2-7; abundance: NA; d_gene: NA; v_gene: TRBV3-1/TRBV3-2; CDR3nt: TGTGCCAGCAGCCAAGAGCATCGGGACTTCGATTCCTACGAGCAGTACTTC; CDR3aa: CASSQEHRDFDSYEQYF
j_gene: TRBJ2-3; abundance: NA; d_gene: TRBD2; v_gene: TRBV30; CDR3nt: TGTGCCTGGAGTTCGGATAATAGCGGGATTGGAGCAGATACGCAGTATTTT; CDR3aa: CAWSSDNSGIGADTQYF
j_gene: TRBJ1-6; abundance: NA; d_gene: NA; v_gene: TRBV5-4; CDR3nt: TGTGCCAGCAGCTTCGACGGACAGAGGGTTAATTCACCCCTCCACTTT; CDR3aa: CASSFDGQRVNSPLHF
j_gene: TRBJ1-2; abundance: NA; d_gene: NA; v_gene: TRBV5-4; CDR3nt: TGTGCCAGCAGCTCGTATAACAGGGATGGGAACTATGGCTACACCTTC; CDR3aa: CASSSYNRDGNYGYTF
j_gene: TRBJ1-1; abundance: NA; d_gene: NA; v_gene: TRBV11-2; CDR3nt: TGTGCCAGCAGCTTAGATTTACAGATCACTGAAGCTTTCTTT; CDR3aa: CASSLDLQITEAFF
j_gene: TRBJ1-6; abundance: NA; d_gene: NA; v_gene: TRBV11-3; CDR3nt: TGTGCCAGCAGCGCCCCCGGCGGTTCCCTCCACTTT; CDR3aa: CASSAPGGSLHF
j_gene: TRBJ2-1; abundance: NA; d_gene: TRBD2; v_gene: TRBV7-2; CDR3nt: TGTGCCAGCAGAGGACTAGCGGGAGTTAAGAATGAGCAGTTCTTC; CDR3aa: CASRGLAGVKNEQFF
j_gene: TRBJ2-7; abundance: once; d_gene: NA; v_gene: TRBV19; CDR3nt: TGTGCCAGTGCGCGTCAGGGGCTGGGCTACGAGCAGTACTTC; CDR3aa: CASARQGLGYEQYF
j_gene: TRBJ2-7; abundance: once; d_gene: TRBD1; v_gene: TRBV2; CDR3nt: TGTGCCAGCAGAGGACAGGGGGACTTTCAGCGGGACTTC; CDR3aa: CASRGQGDFQRDF
j_gene: TRBJ1-1; abundance: NA; d_gene: TRBD1; v_gene: TRBV29-1; CDR3nt: TGCAGCGTCGCGGACAGGGGTCGAGGCACTGAAGCTTTCTTT; CDR3aa: CSVADRGRGTEAFF
j_gene: TRBJ1-2; abundance: many; d_gene: TRBD1; v_gene: TRBV18; CDR3nt: TGTGCCAGCTCACCCGGACAGGGGACTAACTATGGCTACACCTTC; CDR3aa: CASSPGQGTNYGYTF
j_gene: TRBJ1-5; abundance: NA; d_gene: NA; v_gene: TRBV4-1; CDR3nt: TGCGCCAGCAGCCAACCCCCCGGACAGAGCAATCAGCCCCAGCATTTT; CDR3aa: CASSQPPGQSNQPQHF
j_gene: TRBJ2-5; abundance: NA; d_gene: NA; v_gene: TRBV29-1; CDR3nt: TGCAGCGTTGAAAGGCAGGGGCAAGAGACCCAGTACTTC; CDR3aa: CSVERQGQETQYF